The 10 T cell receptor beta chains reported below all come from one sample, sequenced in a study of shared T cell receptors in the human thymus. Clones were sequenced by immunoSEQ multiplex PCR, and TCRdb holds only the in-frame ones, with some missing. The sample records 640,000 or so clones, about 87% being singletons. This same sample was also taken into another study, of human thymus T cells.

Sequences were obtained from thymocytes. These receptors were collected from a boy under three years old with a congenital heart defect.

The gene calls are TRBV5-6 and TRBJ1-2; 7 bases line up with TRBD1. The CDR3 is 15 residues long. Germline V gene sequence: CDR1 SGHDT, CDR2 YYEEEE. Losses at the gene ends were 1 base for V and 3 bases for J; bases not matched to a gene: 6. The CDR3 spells CASSLYPGGYYGYTF. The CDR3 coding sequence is TGTGCCAGCAGCTTGTATCCAGGGGGGTACTATGGCTACACCTTC.

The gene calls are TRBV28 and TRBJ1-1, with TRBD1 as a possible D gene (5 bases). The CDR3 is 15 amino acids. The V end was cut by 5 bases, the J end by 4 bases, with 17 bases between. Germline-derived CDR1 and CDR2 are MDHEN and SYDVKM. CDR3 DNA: TGTGCCAGCAGTCCGGGGGAGGGGTCAGGCACTGAAGCTTTCTTT. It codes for CASSPGEGSGTEAFF.

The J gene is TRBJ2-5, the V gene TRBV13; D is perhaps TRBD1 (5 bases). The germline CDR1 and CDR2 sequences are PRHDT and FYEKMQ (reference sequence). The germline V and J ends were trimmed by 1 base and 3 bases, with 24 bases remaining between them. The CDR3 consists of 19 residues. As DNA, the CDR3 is TGTGCCAGCAGCTTAGAGGTTGGGGCACCAACACCACAGAAAGAGACCCAGTACTTC. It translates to CASSLEVGAPTPQKETQYF.

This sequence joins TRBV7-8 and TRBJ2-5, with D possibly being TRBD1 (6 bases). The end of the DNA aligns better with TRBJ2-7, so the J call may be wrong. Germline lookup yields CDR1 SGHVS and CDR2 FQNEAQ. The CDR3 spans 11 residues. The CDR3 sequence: CASSPGVEQYF. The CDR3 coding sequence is TGTGCCAGCAGCCCAGGGGTCGAGCAGTACTTC.

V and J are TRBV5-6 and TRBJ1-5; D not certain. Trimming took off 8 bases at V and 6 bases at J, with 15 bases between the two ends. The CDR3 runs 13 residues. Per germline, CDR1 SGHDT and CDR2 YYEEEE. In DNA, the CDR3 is TGTGCCAGACCTTCGGACGGGAGTCAGCCCCAGCATTTT. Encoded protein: CARPSDGSQPQHF.

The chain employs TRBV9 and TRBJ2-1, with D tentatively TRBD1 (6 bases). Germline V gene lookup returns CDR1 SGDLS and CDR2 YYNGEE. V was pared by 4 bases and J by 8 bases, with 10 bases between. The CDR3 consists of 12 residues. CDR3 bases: TGTGCCAGCAGCTTTCGACAGGATGAGCAGTTCTTC. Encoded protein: CASSFRQDEQFF.

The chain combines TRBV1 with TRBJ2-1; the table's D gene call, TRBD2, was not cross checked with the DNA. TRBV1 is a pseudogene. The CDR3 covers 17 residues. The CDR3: CTSSQGLPPSGYNEQFF. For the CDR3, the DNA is TGCACCAGCAGTCAAGGTCTACCCCCGAGCGGCTACAATGAGCAGTTCTTC.

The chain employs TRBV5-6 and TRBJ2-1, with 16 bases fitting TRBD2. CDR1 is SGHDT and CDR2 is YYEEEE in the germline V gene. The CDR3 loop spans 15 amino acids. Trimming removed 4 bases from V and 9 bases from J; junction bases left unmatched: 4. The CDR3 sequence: CASSPGLAGGGEQFF. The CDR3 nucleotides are TGTGCCAGCAGCCCGGGACTAGCGGGAGGGGGTGAGCAGTTCTTC.

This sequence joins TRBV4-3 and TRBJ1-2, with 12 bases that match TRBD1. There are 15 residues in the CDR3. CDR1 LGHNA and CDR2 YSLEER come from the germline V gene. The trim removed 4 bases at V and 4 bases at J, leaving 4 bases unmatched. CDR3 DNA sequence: TGCGCCAGCAGCCGGGACAGGGGGCGAGGCTATGGCTACACCTTC. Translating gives CASSRDRGRGYGYTF.

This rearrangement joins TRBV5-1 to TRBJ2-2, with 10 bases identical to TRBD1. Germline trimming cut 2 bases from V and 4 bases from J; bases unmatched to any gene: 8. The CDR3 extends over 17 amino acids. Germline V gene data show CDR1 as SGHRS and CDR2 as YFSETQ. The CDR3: CASSLSTGTGVTGELFF. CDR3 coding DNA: TGCGCCAGCAGCTTATCCACCGGGACAGGGGTCACCGGGGAGCTGTTTTTT.